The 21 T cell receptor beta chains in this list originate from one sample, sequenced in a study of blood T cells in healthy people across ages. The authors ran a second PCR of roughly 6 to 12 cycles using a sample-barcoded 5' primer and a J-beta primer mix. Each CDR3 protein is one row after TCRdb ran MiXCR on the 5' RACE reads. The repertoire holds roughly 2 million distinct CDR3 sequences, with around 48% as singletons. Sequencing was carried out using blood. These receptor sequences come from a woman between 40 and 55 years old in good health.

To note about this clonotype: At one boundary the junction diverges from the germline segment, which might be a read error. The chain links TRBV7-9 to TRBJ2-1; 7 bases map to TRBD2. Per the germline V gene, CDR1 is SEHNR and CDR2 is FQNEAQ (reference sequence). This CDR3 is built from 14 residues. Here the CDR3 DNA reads TGTGCCGGCAGCTTGGACCGGGGGGAGGTCGAGCAGTTCTTC. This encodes CAGSLDRGEVEQFF.

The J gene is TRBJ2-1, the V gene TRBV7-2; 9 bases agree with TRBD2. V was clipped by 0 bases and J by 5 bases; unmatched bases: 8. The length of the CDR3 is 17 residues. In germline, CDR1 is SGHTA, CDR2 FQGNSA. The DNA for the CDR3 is TGTGCCAGCAGCTTAGCCCTAGCGGGGCGGGGGGACAATGAGCAGTTCTTC. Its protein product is CASSLALAGRGDNEQFF.

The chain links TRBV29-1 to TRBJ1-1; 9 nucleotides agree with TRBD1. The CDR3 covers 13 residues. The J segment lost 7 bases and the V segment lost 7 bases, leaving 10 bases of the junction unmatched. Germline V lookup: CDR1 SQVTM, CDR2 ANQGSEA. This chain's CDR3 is CSGLRDRVGEAFF. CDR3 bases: TGCAGCGGGCTCCGGGACAGGGTGGGTGAAGCTTTCTTT.

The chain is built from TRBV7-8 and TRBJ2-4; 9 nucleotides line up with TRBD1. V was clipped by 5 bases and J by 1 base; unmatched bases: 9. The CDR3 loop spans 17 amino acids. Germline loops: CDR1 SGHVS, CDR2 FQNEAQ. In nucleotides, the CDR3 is TGTGCCAGCAGCCCCTCTCCGGACAGGGGCGCCAAAAACATTCAGTACTTC. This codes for CASSPSPDRGAKNIQYF.

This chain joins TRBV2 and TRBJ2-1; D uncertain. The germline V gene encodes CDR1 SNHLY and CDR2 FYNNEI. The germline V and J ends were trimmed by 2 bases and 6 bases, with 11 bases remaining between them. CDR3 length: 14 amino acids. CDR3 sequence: CASSEHDTVNEQFF. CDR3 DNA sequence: TGTGCCAGCAGTGAACACGACACCGTCAATGAGCAGTTCTTC.

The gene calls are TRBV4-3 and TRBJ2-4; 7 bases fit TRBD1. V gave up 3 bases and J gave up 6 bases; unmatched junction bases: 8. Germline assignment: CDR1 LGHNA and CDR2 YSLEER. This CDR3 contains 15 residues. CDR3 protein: CASSQGWTGRNIQYF. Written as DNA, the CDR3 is TGCGCCAGCAGCCAGGGATGGACAGGACGAAACATTCAGTACTTC.

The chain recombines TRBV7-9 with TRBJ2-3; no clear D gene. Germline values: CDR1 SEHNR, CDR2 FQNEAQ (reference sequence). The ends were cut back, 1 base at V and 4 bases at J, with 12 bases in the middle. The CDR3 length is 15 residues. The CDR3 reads CASSLGRLTSDTQYF. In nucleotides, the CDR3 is TGTGCCAGCAGCTTAGGTCGGCTCACATCAGATACGCAGTATTTT.

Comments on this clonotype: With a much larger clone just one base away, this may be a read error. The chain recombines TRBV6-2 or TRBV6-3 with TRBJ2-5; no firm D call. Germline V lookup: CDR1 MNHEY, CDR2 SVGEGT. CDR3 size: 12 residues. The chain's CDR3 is CASRYSLETQYF. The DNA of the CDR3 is TGTGCCAGCAGGTACTCGTTGGAGACCCAGTACTTC.

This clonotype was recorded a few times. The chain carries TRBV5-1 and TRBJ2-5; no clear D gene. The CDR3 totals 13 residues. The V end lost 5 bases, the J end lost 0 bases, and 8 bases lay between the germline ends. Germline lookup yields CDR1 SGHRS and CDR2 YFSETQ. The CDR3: CASRYDNQETQYF. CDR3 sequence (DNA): TGCGCCAGCAGGTACGACAACCAAGAGACCCAGTACTTC. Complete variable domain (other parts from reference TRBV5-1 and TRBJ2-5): KAGVTQTPRYLIKTRGQQVTLSCSPISGHRSVSWYQQTPGQGLQFLFEYFSETQRNKGNFPGRFSGRQFSNSRSEMNVSTLELGDSALYLCASRYDNQETQYFGPGTRLLVL.

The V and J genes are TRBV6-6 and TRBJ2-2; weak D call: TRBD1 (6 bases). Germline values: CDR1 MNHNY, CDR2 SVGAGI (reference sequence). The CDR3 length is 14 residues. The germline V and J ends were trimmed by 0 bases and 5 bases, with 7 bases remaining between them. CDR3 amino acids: CASSYSTGTGELFF. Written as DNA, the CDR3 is TGTGCCAGCAGTTACTCAACAGGGACCGGGGAGCTGTTTTTT.

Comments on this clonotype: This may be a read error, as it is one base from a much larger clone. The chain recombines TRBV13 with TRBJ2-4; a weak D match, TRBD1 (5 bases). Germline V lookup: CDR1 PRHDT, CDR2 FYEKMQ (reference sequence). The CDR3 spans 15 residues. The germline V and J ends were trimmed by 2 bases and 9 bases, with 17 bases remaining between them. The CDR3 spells CASSLQGGKHSIQYF. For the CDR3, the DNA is TGTGCCAGCAGCTTACAGGGCGGAAAACATAGCATTCAGTACTTC.

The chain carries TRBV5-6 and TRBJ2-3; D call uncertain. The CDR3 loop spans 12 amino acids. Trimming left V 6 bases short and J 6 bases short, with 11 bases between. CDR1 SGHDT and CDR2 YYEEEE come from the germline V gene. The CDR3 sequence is CASNLGLDTQYF. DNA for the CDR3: TGTGCCAGCAACCTAGGGTTGGATACGCAGTATTTT. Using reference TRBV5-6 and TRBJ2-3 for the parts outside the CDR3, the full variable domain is DAGVTQSPTHLIKTRGQQVTLRCSPKSGHDTVSWYQQALGQGPQFIFQYYEEEERQRGNFPDRFSGHQFPNYSSELNVNALLLGDSALYLCASNLGLDTQYFGPGTRLTVL.

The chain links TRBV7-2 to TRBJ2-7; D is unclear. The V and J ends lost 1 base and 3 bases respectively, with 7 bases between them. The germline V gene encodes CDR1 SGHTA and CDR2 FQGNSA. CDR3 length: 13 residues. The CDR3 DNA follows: TGTGCCAGCAGCTTAGGTCGTCGCTACGAGCAGTACTTC. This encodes CASSLGRRYEQYF.

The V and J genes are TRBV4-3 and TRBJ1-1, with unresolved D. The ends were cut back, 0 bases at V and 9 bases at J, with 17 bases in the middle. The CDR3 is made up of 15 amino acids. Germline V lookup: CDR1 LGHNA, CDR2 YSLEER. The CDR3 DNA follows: TGCGCCAGCAGCCAAGATGATCAGGAGGTCGGGCAAGCTTTCTTT. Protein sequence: CASSQDDQEVGQAFF.

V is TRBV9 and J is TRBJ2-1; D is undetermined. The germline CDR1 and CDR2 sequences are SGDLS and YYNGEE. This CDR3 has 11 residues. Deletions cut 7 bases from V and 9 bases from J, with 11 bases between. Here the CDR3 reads CASGGVSEQFF. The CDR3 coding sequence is TGTGCCAGCGGTGGGGTGTCTGAGCAGTTCTTC.

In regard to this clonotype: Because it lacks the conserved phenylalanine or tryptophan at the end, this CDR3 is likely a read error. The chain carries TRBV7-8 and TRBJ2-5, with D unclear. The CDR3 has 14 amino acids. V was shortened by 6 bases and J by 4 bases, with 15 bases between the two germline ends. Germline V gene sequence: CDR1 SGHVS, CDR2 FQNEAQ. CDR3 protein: CASRLVVGGETQYV. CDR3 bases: TGTGCCAGCAGACTGGTTGTGGGTGGAGAGACCCAGTACGTC.

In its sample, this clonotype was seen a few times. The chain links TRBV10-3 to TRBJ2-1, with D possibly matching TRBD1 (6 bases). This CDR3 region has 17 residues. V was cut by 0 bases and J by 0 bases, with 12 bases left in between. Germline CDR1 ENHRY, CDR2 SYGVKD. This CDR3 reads CAISESHRVSSYNEQFF. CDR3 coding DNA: TGTGCCATCAGTGAGTCCCACAGGGTGAGCTCCTACAATGAGCAGTTCTTC.

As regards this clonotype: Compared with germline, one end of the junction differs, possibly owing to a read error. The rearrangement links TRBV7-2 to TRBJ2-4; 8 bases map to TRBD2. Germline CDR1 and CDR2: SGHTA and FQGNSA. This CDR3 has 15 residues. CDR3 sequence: CAGSFPRGGKNIQYF. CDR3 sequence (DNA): TGTGCCGGCAGCTTCCCCCGGGGGGGCAAAAACATTCAGTACTTC.

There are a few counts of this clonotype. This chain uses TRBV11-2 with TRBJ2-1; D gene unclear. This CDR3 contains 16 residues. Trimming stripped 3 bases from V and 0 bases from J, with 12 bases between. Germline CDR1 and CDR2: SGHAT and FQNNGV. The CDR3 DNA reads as TGTGCCAGCAGCTTGGATCCAAGGAGCTCCTACAATGAGCAGTTCTTC. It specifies CASSLDPRSSYNEQFF.

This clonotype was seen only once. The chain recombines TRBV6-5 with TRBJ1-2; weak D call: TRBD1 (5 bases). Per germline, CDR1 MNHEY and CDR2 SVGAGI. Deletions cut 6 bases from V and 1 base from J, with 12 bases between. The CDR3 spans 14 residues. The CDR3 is CASSPTALNYGYTF. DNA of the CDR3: TGTGCCAGCAGCCCGACAGCCCTTAACTATGGCTACACCTTC.

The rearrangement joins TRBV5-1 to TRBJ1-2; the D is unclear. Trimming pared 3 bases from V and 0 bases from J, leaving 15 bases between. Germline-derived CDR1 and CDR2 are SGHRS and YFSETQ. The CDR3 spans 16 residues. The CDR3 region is CASSSLLQPPNYGYTF. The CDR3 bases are TGCGCCAGCAGCTCTCTTCTACAGCCGCCTAACTATGGCTACACCTTC.